This T cell receptor beta chain originates from a study of control samples from healthy donors and cancer patients. Assay used: immunoSEQ multiplex PCR; TCRdb lists only in-frame clones, some missing. The sample yields roughly 83,000 clones, around 80% seen once. This CDR3 is 17 amino acids long. Germline V gene data show CDR1 as SGHVS and CDR2 as FQNEAQ. V was clipped by 3 bases and J by 0 bases, with 15 bases between them. The source of this sequence is a woman aged 60-75 years in good health. Sequences were obtained from blood. J is TRBJ1-5 and V is TRBV7-8; maybe TRBD1 (5 bases). The CDR3, as DNA: TGTGCCAGCAGCTTTGGGTGGGGCCAGACTAGCAATCAGCCCCAGCATTTT. Its translation is CASSFGWGQTSNQPQHF.